This T cell receptor (beta chain) is drawn from a study of blood T cells in healthy people across ages (dated by TCRdb to about 2015). With respect to the entire study: In model experiments, roughly one uniquely barcoded TCR beta cDNA molecule per two T cells was captured by template switching. The study measured age-related changes in TCR beta repertoire diversity using deep sequencing normalized with unique cDNA molecular identifiers. The donors were split into four age groups: young (average around 15 years), middle-aged (39), aged (around 67) and long-lived (about 74). To avoid experimental bias, donors of different ages were randomly spread across the sequencing lanes. Two additional independent replicas of 1 million unique cDNA reads from the same blood draw were analyzed for two donors (one aged 18 to 30 and one aged 80 or older). Study-wide conclusions, independent of this receptor: A strong correlation was found between observed TCR beta diversity and the percentage of naive T cells measured by flow cytometry. Because donor CMV infection status was unknown, age-related changes in expanded clonotypes were potentially confounded. Estimates of total diversity based on one million sequenced T cells were regarded as lower bounds and as underestimates. Observed TCR beta diversity per million T cells fell roughly linearly with age, and a significant reduction was already apparent by age roughly 40. Conclusive comparison of naive and antigen-experienced compartments was prevented by the profiling of bulk unsorted PBMCs. Compared with the aged group, the long-lived group had more naive CD4+ T cells, fewer expanded clones and increased TCR diversity, suggesting age selection.

Systemically healthy Caucasian individuals from Russia, 35 to 50 in total and aged about 6 to 95 years, were included as donors. Each donor gave about 9.2 milliliters of peripheral blood, drawn into EDTA-treated Vacutainer tubes. PBMCs were isolated by Ficoll-Paque density-gradient centrifugation, with at least 7 million obtained per sample. Total RNA, at least 5 micrograms per sample, was extracted from PBMCs with Trizol reagent. For every donor, flow cytometry on a PBMC aliquot measured the percentage of naive CD45RAhigh/CD27high T cells. Library generation was performed with 5' RACE. These reads were obtained on an Illumina HiSeq 2500. A second PCR of roughly 7 to 12 cycles was run with a J-beta primer mix and a sample-barcoded 5' primer. A template-switch 5' adaptor carrying 12 random nucleotides introduced a unique molecular identifier onto each TCR beta cDNA molecule. Each sample yielded at least 2.5 million CDR3-containing paired-end reads. All of the RNA was converted into first-strand cDNA using the Mint cDNA synthesis kit, with a TRBC-specific oligonucleotide serving as the primer. All cDNA was treated with uracil-DNA glycosylase and then went through a first 18-cycle PCR with the universal primers M1SS and BC2_uni_R. Processing in the source paper ran as follows. For normalization, 1 million high-quality reads were randomly selected from each sample, with every read carrying a distinct molecular identifier. Instead of being binned into consensus sequences, reads with shared molecular identifiers were discarded. MiTCR, set to a Q25 quality threshold and the strictest error-elimination algorithm, was used for CDR3 identification, clonotype clustering and error correction. A nonparametric unseen species model with Euler transformation was used to estimate a lower bound on total TCR beta diversity. TCRdb reran the public reads through fastp at Q25 and MiXCR, keeping productive beta chains. Here each entry gathers all rows of one CDR3 protein and keeps the most common genes and DNA. The V and J calls come from TCRdb's annotation, not from the publication. The sample table records nearly 1 million distinct CDR3 sequences; 51% of these occur just once. In total, the top ten clones hold about 20% of the sample.

A few counts support this clonotype. What antigen it recognizes has not been identified. Base-call qualities are not available, and no considerably larger clone is one nucleotide away. V has 6 bases trimmed and J has 7 bases trimmed; junction bases matching no gene number 11. Taken from cysteine to phenylalanine, the CDR3 has 14 residues. Only the CDR3 DNA stays, 42 bases, in frame from base 1. As encoded in the germline V gene, CDR1 is SQVTM while CDR2 is ANQGSEA. The sample was blood. Recombination joined TRBV29-1 with TRBJ2-4, and 8 junctional nucleotides match TRBD2. The receptor was isolated from a woman aged 60-75 years in good health. The CDR3 in this case is CSVGGGGGENIQYF. The nucleotide sequence is TGCAGCGTCGGGGGGGGTGGGGGTGAGAACATTCAGTACTTC.